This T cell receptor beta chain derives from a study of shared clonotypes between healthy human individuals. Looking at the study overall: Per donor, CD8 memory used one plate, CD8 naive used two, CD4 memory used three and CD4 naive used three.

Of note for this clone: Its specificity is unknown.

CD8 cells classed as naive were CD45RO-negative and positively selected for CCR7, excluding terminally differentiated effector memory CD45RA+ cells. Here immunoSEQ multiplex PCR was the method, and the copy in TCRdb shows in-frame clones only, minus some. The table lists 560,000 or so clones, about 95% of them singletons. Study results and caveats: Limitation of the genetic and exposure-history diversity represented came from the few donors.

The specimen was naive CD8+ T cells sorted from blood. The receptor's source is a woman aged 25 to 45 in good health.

The chain's CDR3 is CASSYSPSGSHEQYF. The CDR3 DNA reads as TGTGCCAGCAGTTATTCGCCTAGCGGGAGTCACGAGCAGTACTTC. The chain employs TRBV6-5 and TRBJ2-7; 10 nucleotides match TRBD2. Trimming at V came to 3 bases and at J to 5 bases, leaving 7 bases not matched to a gene. Germline lookup yields CDR1 MNHEY and CDR2 SVGAGI. This CDR3 comprises 15 residues.